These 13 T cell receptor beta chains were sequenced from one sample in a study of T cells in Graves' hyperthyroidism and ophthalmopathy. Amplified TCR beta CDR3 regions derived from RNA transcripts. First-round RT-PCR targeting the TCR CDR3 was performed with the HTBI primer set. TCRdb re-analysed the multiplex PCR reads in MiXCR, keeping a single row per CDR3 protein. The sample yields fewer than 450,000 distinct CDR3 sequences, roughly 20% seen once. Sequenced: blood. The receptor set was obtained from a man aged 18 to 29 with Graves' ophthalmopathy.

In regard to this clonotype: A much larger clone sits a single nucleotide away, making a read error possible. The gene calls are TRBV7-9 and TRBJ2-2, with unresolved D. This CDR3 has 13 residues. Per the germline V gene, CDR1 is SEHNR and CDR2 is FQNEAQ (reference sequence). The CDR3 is CASGLELTGELFF. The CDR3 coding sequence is TGTGCCAGCGGCTTAGAGCTTACCGGGGAGCTGTTTTTT.

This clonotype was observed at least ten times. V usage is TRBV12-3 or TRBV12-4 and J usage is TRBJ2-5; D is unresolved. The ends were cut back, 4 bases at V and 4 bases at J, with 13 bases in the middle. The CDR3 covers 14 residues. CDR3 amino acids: CASSSPGPGETQYF. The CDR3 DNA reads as TGTGCCAGCAGTTCCCCGGGTCCGGGAGAGACCCAGTACTTC.

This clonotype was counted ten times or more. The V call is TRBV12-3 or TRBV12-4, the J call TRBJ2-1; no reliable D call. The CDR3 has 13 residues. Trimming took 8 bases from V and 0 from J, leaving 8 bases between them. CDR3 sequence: CASGSSSYNEQFF. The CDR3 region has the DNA TGTGCCAGCGGCTCGAGCTCCTACAATGAGCAGTTCTTC.

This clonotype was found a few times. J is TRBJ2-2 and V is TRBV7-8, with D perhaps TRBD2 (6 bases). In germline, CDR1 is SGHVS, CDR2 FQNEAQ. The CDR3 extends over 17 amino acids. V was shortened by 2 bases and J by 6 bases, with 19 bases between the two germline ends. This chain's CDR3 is CASSLKPPRLASGELFF. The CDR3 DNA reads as TGTGCCAGCAGCTTAAAGCCCCCGCGCCTAGCGTCCGGGGAGCTGTTTTTT.

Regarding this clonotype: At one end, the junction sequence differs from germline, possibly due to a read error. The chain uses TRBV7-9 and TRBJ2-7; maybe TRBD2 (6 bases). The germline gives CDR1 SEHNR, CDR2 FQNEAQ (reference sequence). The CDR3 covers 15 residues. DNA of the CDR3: TGTGCCAGCAGCCTCCGGGACTTACCGATCTACGGGCAGTACTTC. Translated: CASSLRDLPIYGQYF.

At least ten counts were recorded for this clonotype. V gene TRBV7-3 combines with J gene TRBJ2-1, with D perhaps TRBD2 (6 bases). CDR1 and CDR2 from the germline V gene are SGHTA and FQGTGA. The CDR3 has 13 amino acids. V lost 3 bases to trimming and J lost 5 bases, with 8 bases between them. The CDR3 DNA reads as TGTGCCAGCAGCTTCGGAGGGAACAATGAGCAGTTCTTC. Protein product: CASSFGGNNEQFF. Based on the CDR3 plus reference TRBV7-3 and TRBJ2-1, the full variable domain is GAGVSQTPSNKVTEKGKYVELRCDPISGHTALYWYRQSLGQGPEFLIYFQGTGAADDSGLPNDRFFAVRPEGSVSTLKIQRTERGDSAVYLCASSFGGNNEQFFGPGTRLTVL.

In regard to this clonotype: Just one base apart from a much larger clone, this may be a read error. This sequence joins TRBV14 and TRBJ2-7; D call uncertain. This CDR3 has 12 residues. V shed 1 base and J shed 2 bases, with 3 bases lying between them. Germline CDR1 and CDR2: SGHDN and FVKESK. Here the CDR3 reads CASSQAPYEQYF. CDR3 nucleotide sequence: TGTGCCAGCAGCCAAGCCCCCTACGAGCAGTACTTC.

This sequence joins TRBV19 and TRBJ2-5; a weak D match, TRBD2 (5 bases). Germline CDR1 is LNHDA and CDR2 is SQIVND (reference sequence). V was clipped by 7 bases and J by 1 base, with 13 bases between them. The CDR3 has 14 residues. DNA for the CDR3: TGTGCCAGTAATCCCGGTCGGGGCCAAGAGACCCAGTACTTC. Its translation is CASNPGRGQETQYF.

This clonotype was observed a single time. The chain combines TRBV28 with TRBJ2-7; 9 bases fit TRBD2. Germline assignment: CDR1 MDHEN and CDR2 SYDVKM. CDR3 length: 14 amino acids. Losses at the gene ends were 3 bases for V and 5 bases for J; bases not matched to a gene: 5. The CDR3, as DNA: TGTGCCAGCAGTTTGCGGGGGGGCGGAGACGAGCAGTACTTC. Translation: CASSLRGGGDEQYF.

CDR3 in amino acids: CATAGGEITEAFF. CDR3 in DNA: TGTGCCACCGCTGGGGGGGAGATCACTGAAGCTTTCTTT. The gene calls are TRBV10-3 and TRBJ1-1; tentatively, D is TRBD1 (5 bases). Trimming pared 10 bases from V and 4 bases from J, leaving 16 bases between. Looked up from germline, CDR1 is ENHRY and CDR2 is SYGVKD. This CDR3 is 13 amino acids long.

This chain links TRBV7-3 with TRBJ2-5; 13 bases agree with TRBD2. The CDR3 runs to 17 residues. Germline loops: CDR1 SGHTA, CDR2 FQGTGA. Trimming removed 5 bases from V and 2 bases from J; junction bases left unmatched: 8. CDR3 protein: CASSETGTSGEQETQYF. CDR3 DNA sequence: TGTGCCAGCAGCGAAACCGGGACTAGCGGGGAACAAGAGACCCAGTACTTC.

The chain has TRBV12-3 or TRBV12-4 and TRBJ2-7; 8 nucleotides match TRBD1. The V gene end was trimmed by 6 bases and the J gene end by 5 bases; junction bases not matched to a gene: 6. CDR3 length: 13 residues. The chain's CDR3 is CASRGRGRDEQYF. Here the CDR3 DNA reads TGTGCCAGCAGGGGCAGGGGGCGGGACGAGCAGTACTTC.

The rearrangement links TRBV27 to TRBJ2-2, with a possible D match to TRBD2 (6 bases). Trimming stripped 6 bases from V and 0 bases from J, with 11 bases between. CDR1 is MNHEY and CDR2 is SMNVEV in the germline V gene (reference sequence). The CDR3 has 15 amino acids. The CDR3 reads CASSRLDANTGELFF. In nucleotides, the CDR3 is TGTGCCAGCAGCCGACTAGACGCGAACACCGGGGAGCTGTTTTTT.